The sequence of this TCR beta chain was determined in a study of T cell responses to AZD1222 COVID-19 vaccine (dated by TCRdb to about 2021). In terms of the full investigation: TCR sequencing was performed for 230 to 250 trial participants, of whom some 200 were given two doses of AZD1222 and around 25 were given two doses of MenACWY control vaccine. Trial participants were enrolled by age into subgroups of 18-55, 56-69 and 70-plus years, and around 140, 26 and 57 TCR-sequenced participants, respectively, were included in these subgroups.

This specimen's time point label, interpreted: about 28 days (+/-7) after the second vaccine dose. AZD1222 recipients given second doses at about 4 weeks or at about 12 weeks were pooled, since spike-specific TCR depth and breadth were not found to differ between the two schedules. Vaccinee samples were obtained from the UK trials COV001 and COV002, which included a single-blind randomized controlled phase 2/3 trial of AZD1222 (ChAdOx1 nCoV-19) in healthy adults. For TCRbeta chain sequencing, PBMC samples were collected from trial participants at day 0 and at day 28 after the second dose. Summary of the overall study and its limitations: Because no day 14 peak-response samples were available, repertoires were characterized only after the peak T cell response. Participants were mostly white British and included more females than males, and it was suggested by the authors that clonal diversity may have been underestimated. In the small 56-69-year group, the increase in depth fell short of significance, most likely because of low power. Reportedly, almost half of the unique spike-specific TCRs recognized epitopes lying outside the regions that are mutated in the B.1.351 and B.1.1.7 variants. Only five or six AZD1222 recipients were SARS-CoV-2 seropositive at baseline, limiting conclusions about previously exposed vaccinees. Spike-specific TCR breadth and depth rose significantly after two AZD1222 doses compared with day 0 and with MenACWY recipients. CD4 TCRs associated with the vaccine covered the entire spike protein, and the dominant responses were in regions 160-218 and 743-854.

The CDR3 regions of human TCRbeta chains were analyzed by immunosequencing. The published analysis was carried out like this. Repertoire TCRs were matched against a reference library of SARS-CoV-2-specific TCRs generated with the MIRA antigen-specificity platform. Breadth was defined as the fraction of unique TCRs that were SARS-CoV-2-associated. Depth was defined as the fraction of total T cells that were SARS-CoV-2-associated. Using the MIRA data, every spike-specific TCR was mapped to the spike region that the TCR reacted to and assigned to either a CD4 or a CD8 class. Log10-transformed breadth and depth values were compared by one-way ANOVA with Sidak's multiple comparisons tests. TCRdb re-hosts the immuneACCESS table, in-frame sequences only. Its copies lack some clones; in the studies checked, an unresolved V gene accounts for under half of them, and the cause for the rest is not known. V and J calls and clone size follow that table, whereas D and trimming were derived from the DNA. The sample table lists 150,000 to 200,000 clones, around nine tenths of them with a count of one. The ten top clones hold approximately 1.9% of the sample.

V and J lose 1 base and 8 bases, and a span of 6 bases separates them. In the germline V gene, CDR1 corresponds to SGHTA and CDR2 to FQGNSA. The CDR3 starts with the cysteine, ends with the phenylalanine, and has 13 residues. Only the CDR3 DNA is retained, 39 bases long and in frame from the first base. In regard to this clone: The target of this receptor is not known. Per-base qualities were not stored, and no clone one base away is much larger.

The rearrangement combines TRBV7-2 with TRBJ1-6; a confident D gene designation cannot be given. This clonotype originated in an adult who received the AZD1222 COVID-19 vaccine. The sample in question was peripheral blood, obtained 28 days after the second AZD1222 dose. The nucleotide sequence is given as TGTGCCAGCAGCTTAGGGTCCGATTCACCCCTCCACTTT. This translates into CASSLGSDSPLHF.